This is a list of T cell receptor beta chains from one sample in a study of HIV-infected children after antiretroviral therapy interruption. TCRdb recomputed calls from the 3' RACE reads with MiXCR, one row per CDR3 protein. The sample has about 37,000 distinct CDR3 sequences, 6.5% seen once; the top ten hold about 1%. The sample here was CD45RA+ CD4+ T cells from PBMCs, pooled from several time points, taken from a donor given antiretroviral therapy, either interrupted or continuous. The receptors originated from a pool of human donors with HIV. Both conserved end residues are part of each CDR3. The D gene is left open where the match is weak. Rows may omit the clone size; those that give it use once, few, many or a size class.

TGTGCCATCAGTGAAGGGGTTCGGAGCTCCTACGAGCAGTACTTC CAISEGVRSSYEQYF TRBV10-3 . TRBJ2-7 many
TGCGCCAGCAGCCCCTGGACAGGCGTCAATCAGCCCCAGCATTTT CASSPWTGVNQPQHF TRBV4-1 TRBD1 TRBJ1-5 many
TGTGCCAGCAGTCCTTCAGGGTTGTTTCAGCCCCAGCATTTT CASSPSGLFQPQHF TRBV5-7 . TRBJ1-5 few
TGTGCCAGCAGTTACTGGCTAGCGGGGACCCCTAGCACAGATACGCAGTATTTT CASSYWLAGTPSTDTQYF TRBV6-5 TRBD2 TRBJ2-3 many
TGTGCCAGCAGCTTCCTCCGGGGTGATAGCAATCAGCCCCAGCATTTT CASSFLRGDSNQPQHF TRBV7-8 . TRBJ1-5 many
TGTGCCAGCAGCCCCTCTAGCGGGAGTGAGACCCAGTACTTC CASSPSSGSETQYF TRBV7-6 TRBD2 TRBJ2-5 many
TGTGCCAGCAGTTTAACGGGACACCAGGCTGAAAAACTGTTTTTT CASSLTGHQAEKLFF TRBV12-3/TRBV12-4 . TRBJ1-4 .
TGCGCCAGCAGCCAGGGACTAGCGGCCCAAGAGACCCAGTACTTC CASSQGLAAQETQYF TRBV5-1 TRBD2 TRBJ2-5 many
TGTGCCAGCAGTTCTTTATTCGGACTAGCGGGAGCACCGTTACAAGAGACCCAGTACTTC CASSSLFGLAGAPLQETQYF TRBV28 TRBD2 TRBJ2-5 many
TGTGCCAGCAGTGGACTAGCGGGAGGCTCCTCTGAGCAGTTCTTC CASSGLAGGSSEQFF TRBV2 TRBD2 TRBJ2-1 many
TGTGCCAGCAGCCCCAGCCGGGGGGGCGGCGAGACCCAGTACTTC CASSPSRGGGETQYF TRBV7-2 TRBD2 TRBJ2-5 many
TGCAGTGCTAGAGACCCCCTCGGACACTTCTATGGCTACACCTTC CSARDPLGHFYGYTF TRBV20-1 . TRBJ1-2 many
TGCAGTGCTAGAGAGGGCGGGAACACTGAAGCTTTCTTT CSAREGGNTEAFF TRBV20-1 . TRBJ1-1 many
TGTGCCAGCAGTTTTGGAAGGGAAAACACCTTGTACTTT CASSFGRENTLYF TRBV11-2 . TRBJ2-3 many
TGCAGTGCTAAGAGAGGCCCAGCTAACTATGGCTACACCTTC CSAKRGPANYGYTF TRBV20-1 . TRBJ1-2 many
TGCGCCAGCAGCTTGGCATCGGCTAGCGGGAGGGCCATATTTTCTCACGAGCAGTACTTC CASSLASASGRAIFSHEQYF TRBV5-1 TRBD2 TRBJ2-7 many
TGTGCCAGCAGGGCCGCGGGACCAACAATCAACGAGCAGTACTTC CASRAAGPTINEQYF TRBV6-6 . TRBJ2-7 many
TGCAGCGCTTGGGACGGACCCTACAATGAGCAGTTCTTC CSAWDGPYNEQFF TRBV29-1 . TRBJ2-1 many
TGTGCCAGCAGCGCACGACTAGCGGGGTACGAGCAGTACTTC CASSARLAGYEQYF TRBV7-2 TRBD2 TRBJ2-7 many
TGTGCCAGCAGTTTTTACGCGAATGGGGTACGCGAGCAGTACTTC CASSFYANGVREQYF TRBV27 . TRBJ2-7 .
TGTGCCAGCAGCTTAGAGGGGGATACTCGGGCTGAAGCTTTCTTT CASSLEGDTRAEAFF TRBV7-3 . TRBJ1-1 many
TGTGCCAGCAGCCCAGAGGAGATCCGGGACACCGGGGAGCTGTTTTTT CASSPEEIRDTGELFF TRBV6-7 . TRBJ2-2 many
TGTGCCAGCAGCGGGGGGGAGTGGTCTGGCTACACCTTC CASSGGEWSGYTF TRBV12-3/TRBV12-4 . TRBJ1-2 .
TGTGCCAGCAGACTGCTAGCGGGGGTAACAGATACGCAGTATTTT CASRLLAGVTDTQYF TRBV12-3/TRBV12-4 TRBD2 TRBJ2-3 .
TGTGCCAGCAGCCCCTGGGCGGGAGGGATCTTAGATACGCAGTATTTT CASSPWAGGILDTQYF TRBV11-2 TRBD2 TRBJ2-3 .
TGTGCCAGCAGCTGGGACAGGAACACTGAAGCTTTCTTT CASSWDRNTEAFF TRBV13 TRBD1 TRBJ1-1 many
TGCAGCGTTGTAGGGGACTATCTCATGGGTGAGCAGTTCTTC CSVVGDYLMGEQFF TRBV29-1 TRBD2 TRBJ2-1 many
TGTGCCAGCAGCCTGGGGGGAATTTGGCAGTTCTTC CASSLGGIWQFF TRBV28 . TRBJ2-1 few